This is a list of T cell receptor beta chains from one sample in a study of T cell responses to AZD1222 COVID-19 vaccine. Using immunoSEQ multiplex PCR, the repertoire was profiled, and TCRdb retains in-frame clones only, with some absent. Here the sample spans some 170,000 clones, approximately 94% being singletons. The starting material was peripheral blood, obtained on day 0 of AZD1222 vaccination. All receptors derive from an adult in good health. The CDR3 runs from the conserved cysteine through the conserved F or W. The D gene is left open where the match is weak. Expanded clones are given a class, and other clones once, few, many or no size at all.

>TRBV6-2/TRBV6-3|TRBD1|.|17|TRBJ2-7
CASSSPGEGQGTYEQYF
TGTGCCAGCAGTTCCCCGGGAGAGGGACAGGGGACCTACGAGCAGTACTTC
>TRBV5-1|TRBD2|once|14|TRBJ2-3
CASSLDLAGPTQYF
TGCGCCAGCAGCTTGGATTTAGCGGGACCCACGCAGTATTTT
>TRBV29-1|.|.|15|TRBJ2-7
CSVEDPRSYGYEQYF
TGCAGCGTTGAAGATCCCAGGTCATACGGCTACGAGCAGTACTTC
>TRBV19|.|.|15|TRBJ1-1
CASVRDGFMNTEAFF
TGTGCCAGTGTCAGGGACGGGTTTATGAACACTGAAGCTTTCTTT
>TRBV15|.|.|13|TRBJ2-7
CATMLDSTYEQYF
TGTGCCACCATGCTGGACTCGACCTACGAGCAGTACTTC
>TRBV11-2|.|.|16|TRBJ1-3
CASSPGQRSSGNTIYF
TGTGCCAGCAGCCCCGGACAGCGGAGCTCTGGAAACACCATATATTTT
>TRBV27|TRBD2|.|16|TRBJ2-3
CASSPIAGGPINTQYF
TGTGCCAGCAGCCCCATAGCGGGAGGGCCAATAAATACGCAGTATTTT
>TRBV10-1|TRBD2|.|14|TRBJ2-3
CASSDFGTTGTQYF
TGCGCCAGCAGTGATTTCGGGACTACGGGTACGCAGTATTTT
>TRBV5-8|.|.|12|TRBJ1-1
CASKVGNTEAFF
TGTGCCAGCAAAGTTGGGAACACTGAAGCTTTCTTT
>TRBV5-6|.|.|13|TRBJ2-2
CASSFGRTGELFF
TGTGCCAGCAGCTTCGGACGGACCGGGGAGCTGTTTTTT
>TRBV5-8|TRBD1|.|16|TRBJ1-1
CASSLGRQGWETEAFF
TGTGCCAGCAGCCTTGGAAGACAGGGCTGGGAGACTGAAGCTTTCTTT
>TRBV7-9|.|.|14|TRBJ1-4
CASSLAGGNEKLFF
TGTGCCAGCAGCTTAGCAGGGGGGAATGAAAAACTGTTTTTT
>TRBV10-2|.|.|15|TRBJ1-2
CASSEKPGHAGGYTF
TGCGCCAGCAGTGAGAAGCCGGGACACGCGGGGGGCTACACCTTC
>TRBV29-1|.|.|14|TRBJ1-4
CSVEPWGGGGKLFF
TGCAGCGTTGAGCCATGGGGAGGGGGTGGAAAACTGTTTTTT
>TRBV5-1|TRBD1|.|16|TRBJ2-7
CASSLEPQGISYEQYF
TGCGCCAGCAGCTTGGAGCCACAGGGGATATCCTACGAGCAGTACTTC
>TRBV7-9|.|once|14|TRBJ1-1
CASSFNTGWTEAFF
TGTGCCAGCAGCTTTAACACAGGGTGGACTGAAGCTTTCTTT
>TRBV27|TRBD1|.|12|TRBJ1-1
CASNAGGTEAFF
TGTGCCAGCAATGCAGGGGGCACTGAAGCTTTCTTT
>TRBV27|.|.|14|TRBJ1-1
CASSSRGYRTEAFF
TGTGCCAGCAGTTCGAGGGGATATAGAACTGAAGCTTTCTTT
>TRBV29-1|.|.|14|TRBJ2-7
CSVESTGATYEQYF
TGCAGCGTTGAGTCTACCGGAGCGACCTACGAGCAGTACTTC
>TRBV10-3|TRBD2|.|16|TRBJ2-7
CAISHIAGAHDYEQYF
TGTGCCATCAGTCACATAGCGGGAGCCCATGATTACGAGCAGTACTTC
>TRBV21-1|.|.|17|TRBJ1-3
CASSKPTNQPPGNTIYF
TGTGCCAGCAGCAAACCTACTAATCAGCCACCTGGAAACACCATATATTTT
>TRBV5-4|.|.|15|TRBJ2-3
CASSTGTQITDTQYF
TGTGCCAGCAGCACCGGGACTCAGATCACAGATACGCAGTATTTT
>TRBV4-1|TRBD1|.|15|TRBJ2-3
CASSQDRGFTDTQYF
TGCGCCAGCAGCCAAGACAGGGGGTTCACAGATACGCAGTATTTT
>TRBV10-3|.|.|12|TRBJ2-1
CAISAEANEQFF
TGTGCCATCAGTGCGGAGGCGAATGAGCAGTTCTTC
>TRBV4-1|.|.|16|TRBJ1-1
CASSQERGSLNTEAFF
TGCGCCAGCAGCCAAGAGAGGGGCAGTCTGAACACTGAAGCTTTCTTT
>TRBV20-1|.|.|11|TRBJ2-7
CSAGASAEQYF
TGCAGTGCCGGCGCCTCGGCCGAGCAGTACTTC
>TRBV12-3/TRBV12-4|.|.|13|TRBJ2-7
CASSPIQAHEQYF
TGTGCCAGCAGCCCGATTCAAGCGCACGAGCAGTACTTC
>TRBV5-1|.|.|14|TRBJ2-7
CASLLATSSYEQYF
TGCGCCAGCCTATTAGCGACCTCCTCCTACGAGCAGTACTTC
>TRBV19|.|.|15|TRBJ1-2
CASYTTFTGNYGYTF
TGTGCCAGCTATACAACGTTCACAGGGAACTATGGCTACACCTTC
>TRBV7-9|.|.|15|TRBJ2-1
CASSFPLSSYNEQFF
TGTGCCAGCAGCTTCCCATTAAGCTCCTACAATGAGCAGTTCTTC
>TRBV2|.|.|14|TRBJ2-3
CASSPGRGTDTQYF
TGTGCCAGCAGTCCTGGACGCGGCACAGATACGCAGTATTTT
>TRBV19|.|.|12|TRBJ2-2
CASSIRLGELFF
TGTGCCAGTAGTATACGACTCGGGGAGCTGTTTTTT